The 16 T cell receptor beta chains presented below share a single source sample, sequenced in a study of blood T cell repertoires in COVID-19. The data were produced by immunoSEQ multiplex PCR, yet TCRdb's version contains in-frame clones alone and is incomplete. The table includes about 44,000 clones, roughly nine tenths detected once. Material: peripheral blood. The receptor source for this set is a woman of 80 years or more in a cohort sampled during active or convalescent COVID-19.

The CDR3 spells CASRDREYEQYF. The CDR3 nucleotides read TGCGCCAGCAGGGACAGGGAGTACGAGCAGTACTTC. The chain has TRBV10-2 and TRBJ2-7; 8 nucleotides line up with TRBD1. The CDR3 loop spans 12 amino acids. V gave up 6 bases and J gave up 4 bases; unmatched junction bases: 2. Germline values: CDR1 WSHSY, CDR2 SAAADI.

This sequence joins TRBV3-1 (or the pseudogene TRBV3-2) and TRBJ2-3; D gene uncertain. This CDR3 contains 13 residues. The V gene lost 3 bases and the J gene lost 7 bases, with 11 bases spanning the gap. The germline V gene encodes CDR1 LGHDT and CDR2 YNNKEL (reference sequence). CDR3 in amino acids: CASSQTGGYTQYF. CDR3 nucleotides: TGTGCCAGCAGCCAGACGGGTGGCTATACGCAGTATTTT.

This chain connects TRBV15 to TRBJ1-5; 7 positions match TRBD1. CDR1 is LNHNV, CDR2 YYDKDF, per germline (reference sequence). This CDR3 contains 19 residues. After removal of 3 bases from V and 0 bases from J, the junction contained 14 bases not matched to a gene. Written as DNA, the CDR3 is TGTGCCACCAGCAGCTTACGGAACAGGGGAAGTAATAGCAATCAGCCCCAGCATTTT. Translated, it gives CATSSLRNRGSNSNQPQHF.

The chain joins TRBV5-1 to TRBJ1-2; 7 bases map to TRBD1. Germline CDR1 and CDR2: SGHRS and YFSETQ. V gave up 1 base and J gave up 4 bases; unmatched junction bases: 10. The CDR3 consists of 16 residues. CDR3 region: CASSLTLGQQLYGYTF. The CDR3 nucleotides read TGCGCCAGCAGCTTGACCTTGGGACAGCAGCTCTATGGCTACACCTTC. Combining the CDR3 with reference TRBV5-1 and TRBJ1-2 gives the whole variable domain KAGVTQTPRYLIKTRGQQVTLSCSPISGHRSVSWYQQTPGQGLQFLFEYFSETQRNKGNFPGRFSGRQFSNSRSEMNVSTLELGDSALYLCASSLTLGQQLYGYTFGSGTRLTVV.

The chain employs TRBV4-1 and TRBJ2-1; 13 nucleotides line up with TRBD2. The trim removed 2 bases at V and 5 bases at J, leaving 12 bases unmatched. CDR1 is MGHRA and CDR2 is YSYEKL in the germline V gene. The CDR3 sequence is 19 residues long. The CDR3 here is CASSQRTGTSGNAHNEQFF. The CDR3 coding sequence is TGCGCCAGCAGCCAACGGACGGGGACTAGCGGGAATGCACACAATGAGCAGTTCTTC.

The J gene is TRBJ1-4, the V gene TRBV6-5; 7 bases map to TRBD1. Germline V CDR1 and CDR2: MNHEY, SVGAGI. Germline trimming cut 6 bases from V and 8 bases from J; bases unmatched to any gene: 6. This CDR3 is built from 13 residues. This CDR3 reads CASRDRAEEKLFF. CDR3 nucleotide sequence: TGTGCCAGCAGAGACAGGGCCGAGGAAAAACTGTTTTTT.

The V call is TRBV5-1, the J call TRBJ2-3; 9 positions agree with TRBD2. Germline lookup yields CDR1 SGHRS and CDR2 YFSETQ. J gave up 4 bases and V 4 bases, and 4 bases lay outside the gene matches. The length of the CDR3 is 14 residues. The CDR3 DNA follows: TGCGCCAGCAGCCAGACTAGCGGTTCAGATACGCAGTATTTT. Translating it yields CASSQTSGSDTQYF.

The chain has TRBV6-2 or TRBV6-3 and TRBJ2-7; D may be TRBD2 (7 bases). The CDR3 loop spans 15 amino acids. Germline CDR1 and CDR2: MNHEY and SVGEGT. With 5 bases removed from V and 7 bases from J, the gap between germline ends came to 21 bases. This CDR3 is CASSPGGGARAEQYF. The CDR3 nucleotides read TGTGCCAGCAGTCCCGGTGGGGGGGCGCGCGCGGAGCAGTACTTC.

V and J are TRBV2 and TRBJ2-1; TRBD1 matches 9 bases. The ends lost 6 bases at V and 6 bases at J; junction bases unmatched: 6. The CDR3 has 14 residues. Germline V gene lookup returns CDR1 SNHLY and CDR2 FYNNEI. CDR3 coding DNA: TGTGCCAGCAGGGGGACAGGGTCCGGCAATGAGCAGTTCTTC. It encodes CASRGTGSGNEQFF.

The V gene is TRBV11-2, the J gene TRBJ1-4, with 7 nucleotides matching TRBD1. The trim removed 3 bases at V and 3 bases at J, leaving 4 bases unmatched. The CDR3 has 15 amino acids. Germline V gene data show CDR1 as SGHAT and CDR2 as FQNNGV. The CDR3 DNA is TGTGCCAGCAGCTTCTGGGGACAGTCTAATGAAAAACTGTTTTTT. It yields the protein CASSFWGQSNEKLFF.

This clone came up once. The V gene is TRBV7-2, the J gene TRBJ2-7; TRBD2 matches 10 bases. The CDR3 runs 15 residues. In germline, CDR1 is SGHTA, CDR2 FQGNSA. After removal of 2 bases from V and 7 bases from J, the junction contained 8 bases not matched to a gene. This CDR3 is CASSLTSGNAVEQYF. The CDR3 DNA follows: TGTGCCAGCAGCTTAACTAGCGGGAATGCCGTGGAGCAGTACTTC.

This chain connects TRBV10-3 to TRBJ1-5, with a tentative D call TRBD1 (5 bases). V was trimmed by 6 bases and J by 2 bases, leaving 17 bases between them. Looked up from germline, CDR1 is ENHRY and CDR2 is SYGVKD. The length of the CDR3 is 16 residues. CDR3: CAIRAAGGGGNQPQHF. CDR3 nucleotides: TGTGCCATCAGAGCCGCGGGGGGAGGAGGCAATCAGCCCCAGCATTTT.

The chain joins TRBV3-1 (or the pseudogene TRBV3-2) to TRBJ1-2; possible D gene TRBD1, 5 bases. CDR1 and CDR2 (germline): LGHDT, YNNKEL (reference sequence). With 1 base removed from V and 5 bases from J, the gap between germline ends came to 8 bases. The CDR3 length is 13 residues. In DNA, the CDR3 is TGTGCCAGCAGCCAAGGGGGGGGATATGGCTACACCTTC. Translated, it gives CASSQGGGYGYTF.

The chain couples TRBV3-1 (or the pseudogene TRBV3-2) to TRBJ1-5; TRBD1 matches 8 bases. There are 15 residues in the CDR3. The junction had 8 bases not matched to a gene; V was cut back by 3 bases and J by 7 bases. Germline CDR1 LGHDT, CDR2 YNNKEL (reference sequence). In DNA form, the CDR3 reads TGTGCCAGCAGCCATTCGGACAGGGAGGCACAGCCCCAGCATTTT. It codes for CASSHSDREAQPQHF.

The rearrangement joins TRBV13 to TRBJ2-7; 10 bases map to TRBD2. CDR1 is PRHDT and CDR2 is FYEKMQ in the germline V gene (reference sequence). The V gene end was trimmed by 5 bases and the J gene end by 3 bases; junction bases not matched to a gene: 7. The CDR3 covers 15 residues. The CDR3 sequence is CASSPRTSGDYEQYF. In nucleotides, the CDR3 is TGTGCCAGCAGCCCCCGGACTAGCGGAGACTACGAGCAGTACTTC. The variable domain in full, with the rest retrieved from reference TRBV13 and TRBJ2-7, is AAGVIQSPRHLIKEKRETATLKCYPIPRHDTVYWYQQGPGQDPQFLISFYEKMQSDKGSIPDRFSAQQFSDYHSELNMSSLELGDSALYFCASSPRTSGDYEQYFGPGTRLTVT.

This clone was found once. This chain connects TRBV7-9 to TRBJ1-4; unclear D gene. CDR1 is SEHNR and CDR2 is FQNEAQ in the germline V gene (reference sequence). The length of the CDR3 is 16 residues. V was trimmed by 2 bases and J by 3 bases, leaving 13 bases between them. The DNA for the CDR3 is TGTGCCAGCAGCTTAATTCGATGGGCTTCTAATGAAAAACTGTTTTTT. Its protein is CASSLIRWASNEKLFF.